This TCR beta chain was identified during a study of cytomegalovirus exposure and HLA in healthy donors. Regarding the study as a whole: Later analysis associated a missense DCLRE1C variant with TCR beta V- and J-gene trimming. Most CMV-associated TCR beta chains appeared HLA-restricted in a later analysis.

Note on this clone: Its target is not known.

In the PCR, 60 Vbeta and 13 Jbeta primers were used. Original processing notes: Later, an analysis found around 80 million unique TCR beta chains, and around 12 million of these were shared. TCRdb's copy holds only in-frame clones and misses some; the assay was immunoSEQ multiplex PCR. The DNA was the basis for D and trimming; V, J and clone size are from that table. The sample contains fewer than 150,000 clones, roughly three quarters of which appear only once. The clonotype comes from a man between 40 and 49 years old in good health and CMV-seronegative. Sample: PBMCs.

CDR3 in amino acids: CASTPTGTAFYEQYF. CDR3 nucleotides: TGTGCCAGCACCCCCACCGGGACAGCCTTCTACGAGCAGTACTTC. The rearrangement links TRBV6-1 to TRBJ2-7, with 7 bases identical to TRBD1. Germline loops: CDR1 MNHNS, CDR2 SASEGT. The CDR3 is 15 amino acids. The ends lost 7 bases at V and 3 bases at J; junction bases unmatched: 12.